The clone carrying this T cell receptor (beta chain) was counted ten times or more. The antigen remains undetermined. This sample stems from a study of human T cells and chemical hapten exposure. Study in general: Patch tests of 0.01% DPC on the upper back were read at 6 days. Study results and limitations: In comparison with controls, expanded TCRs gave rise to a significantly larger number of large CDR3 similarity clusters.

TCRdb re-analysed the RACE reads in MiXCR, keeping a single row per CDR3 protein. This table has approximately 400,000 distinct CDR3 sequences, 4.5% to 5.5% appearing once. Time point given: pre-sensitization, week 0. Noted treatment: therapeutic diphenylcyclopropenone sensitization with weekly scalp DPC. Each donor was an alopecia patient between 18 and 70 years of age who qualified for DPC. Total RNA was isolated from unfractionated whole blood. The germline gives CDR1 MNHNS, CDR2 SASEGT. V gave up 2 bases and J gave up 6 bases; unmatched junction bases: 4. The CDR3 totals 15 residues. V gene TRBV6-1 combines with J gene TRBJ2-1; 10 bases match TRBD1. The sequencing here drew on whole blood, taken in connection with sensitization to the hapten diphenylcyclopropenone (DPC). The clonotype originates from a woman aged 50 to 60 with alopecia areata. Some clones in this sample may be carry-over from other donors' samples. This CDR3 reads CASSEMGQGINEQFF. In DNA, the CDR3 is TGTGCCAGCAGTGAAATGGGACAGGGGATCAATGAGCAGTTCTTC.